The 18 T cell receptor beta chains below all came from one sample that was sequenced in a study of early T cells in non-severe SARS-CoV-2 infection. From the 5' RACE reads, TCRdb called clonotypes with MiXCR, one entry per CDR3 protein. The data contain about 66,000 distinct CDR3 sequences, approximately 9.1% of them seen just once; the ten biggest clones take up under 4%. The source material was whole blood. Every receptor here comes from an adult who was a healthcare worker with PCR-confirmed SARS-CoV-2 infection or an uninfected control (not recorded which).

In its sample, this clonotype was seen a few times. The chain couples TRBV6-2 or TRBV6-3 to TRBJ2-3; the match to TRBD2 covers 8 bases. The CDR3 spans 13 residues. The germline CDR1 and CDR2 sequences are MNHEY and SVGEGT. Unmatched junction bases numbered 4, after V lost 10 bases and J lost 1 base. The CDR3 bases are TGTGCCACCCGGGAGGGTGGCACAGATACGCAGTATTTT. The encoded protein is CATREGGTDTQYF.

This clonotype was detected only a few times. The chain combines TRBV4-1 with TRBJ2-7; TRBD1 agrees at 7 bases. CDR3 size: 15 residues. Trimming removed 1 base from V and 1 base from J; junction bases left unmatched: 4. The germline gives CDR1 MGHRA, CDR2 YSYEKL. The CDR3 is CASSQGQGGSYEQYF. CDR3 bases: TGCGCCAGCAGCCAAGGACAGGGTGGATCCTACGAGCAGTACTTC.

This clonotype has ten or more counts. The chain has TRBV20-1 and TRBJ2-6; D is uncertain. Germline V gene sequence: CDR1 DFQATT, CDR2 SNEGSKA (reference sequence). Trimming left V 3 bases short and J 2 bases short, with 8 bases between. The CDR3 has 14 amino acids. The DNA for the CDR3 is TGCAGTGCTAGGCTGTTTGCTGGGGCCAACGTCCTGACTTTC. Translating gives CSARLFAGANVLTF.

This clonotype showed up just a few times. The rearrangement uses TRBV5-1 and TRBJ1-1; D not resolved. CDR1 and CDR2 (germline): SGHRS, YFSETQ. CDR3 length: 14 amino acids. Between the trimmed V and J ends, which lost 0 bases and 4 bases, there was a span of 10 bases. The CDR3 sequence: CASSLGVGPTEAFF. The CDR3 DNA is TGCGCCAGCAGCTTGGGAGTAGGGCCCACTGAAGCTTTCTTT.

This clonotype has at least ten counts. V gene TRBV15 combines with J gene TRBJ2-7; a weak D match, TRBD2 (6 bases). V lost 1 base and J 4 bases, leaving 14 bases between the germline ends. In germline, CDR1 is LNHNV, CDR2 YYDKDF (reference sequence). This CDR3 spans 15 amino acids. CDR3 sequence reads: CATSRGTYAGYEQYF. CDR3 in DNA: TGTGCCACCAGCAGAGGCACATACGCGGGATACGAGCAGTACTTC. The full variable domain, completed using reference TRBV15 and TRBJ2-7, is DAMVIQNPRYQVTQFGKPVTLSCSQTLNHNVMYWYQQKSSQAPKLLFHYYDKDFNNEADTPDNFQSRRPNTSFCFLDIRSPGLGDTAMYLCATSRGTYAGYEQYFGPGTRLTVT.

This clonotype was counted only a few times. The chain carries TRBV2 and TRBJ2-2; tentative D call: TRBD2 (6 bases). The CDR3 spans 16 residues. Germline assignment: CDR1 SNHLY and CDR2 FYNNEI. The V end was cut by 2 bases, the J end by 6 bases, with 16 bases between. The CDR3 spells CASSENSGLVSGELFF. In nucleotides, the CDR3 is TGTGCCAGCAGTGAAAATAGCGGACTTGTCTCCGGGGAGCTGTTTTTT.

This clonotype appeared many times. The gene calls are TRBV20-1 and TRBJ2-7; no definite D call. Germline CDR1 DFQATT, CDR2 SNEGSKA (reference sequence). V dropped 6 bases and J dropped 1 base, with 10 bases sitting between them. The length of the CDR3 is 12 residues. The CDR3 here is CSARLGSYEQYF. CDR3 nucleotide sequence: TGCAGTGCCCGATTGGGGTCCTACGAGCAGTACTTC.

The rearrangement links TRBV5-6 to TRBJ1-6; D is ambiguous. The V end lost 2 bases, the J end lost 11 bases, and 14 bases lay between the germline ends. Per the germline V gene, CDR1 is SGHDT and CDR2 is YYEEEE. This CDR3 contains 14 residues. The CDR3 spells CASSFRDPKAPLHF. CDR3 sequence (DNA): TGTGCCAGCAGCTTTAGGGATCCTAAAGCACCCCTCCACTTT.

Ten or more counts support this clonotype. The chain links TRBV6-5 to TRBJ2-7; 9 positions match TRBD2. This CDR3 is built from 14 residues. Germline assignment: CDR1 MNHEY and CDR2 SVGAGI. V shed 2 bases, J shed 7 bases, and the junction held 6 bases outside the gene matches. The DNA for the CDR3 is TGTGCCAGCAGTTACACAGCGGGAGGACGGGAGCAGTACTTC. Protein: CASSYTAGGREQYF.

This clonotype was recorded many times. The CDR3 DNA sequence: TGCGCCAGCAGCCCGGACCCAGGGACCGATACGCAGTATTTT. It encodes CASSPDPGTDTQYF. This chain joins TRBV5-1 and TRBJ2-3, with D perhaps TRBD1 or TRBD2 (5 bases each). From germline, CDR1 is SGHRS and CDR2 YFSETQ. CDR3 size: 14 residues. The V end lost 4 bases, the J end lost 6 bases, and 15 bases lay between the germline ends.

This clonotype was observed many times. CDR3 coding DNA: TGCGCCAGCAGCCAAGGTCCTAGCGGCTCATACAATGAGCAGTTCTTC. Translated: CASSQGPSGSYNEQFF. This chain connects TRBV4-1 to TRBJ2-1; 7 bases are a match to TRBD2. Trimming at V came to 1 base and at J to 4 bases, leaving 7 bases not matched to a gene. The CDR3 runs 16 residues. Germline CDR1 is MGHRA and CDR2 is YSYEKL.

This clonotype was recorded many times. This chain connects TRBV12-3 or TRBV12-4 to TRBJ2-2, with D possibly called TRBD1 or TRBD2 (5 bases each). Trimming stripped 6 bases from V and 5 bases from J, with 10 bases between. This CDR3 comprises 13 residues. This CDR3 is CASSHGATGELFF. DNA of the CDR3: TGTGCCAGCAGCCACGGGGCTACCGGGGAGCTGTTTTTT.

This chain joins TRBV20-1 and TRBJ2-3; unclear D gene. Germline V gene lookup returns CDR1 DFQATT and CDR2 SNEGSKA (reference sequence). This CDR3 is 14 amino acids long. Between the trimmed V and J ends, which lost 3 bases and 5 bases, there was a span of 15 bases. The CDR3 here is CSASDGEKKDTQYF. Written as DNA, the CDR3 is TGCAGTGCTAGCGATGGAGAAAAAAAAGATACGCAGTATTTT.

This clonotype was observed a few times. V usage is TRBV25-1 and J usage is TRBJ2-7; TRBD2 agrees at 8 bases. This CDR3 has 11 amino acids. The V gene's germline CDR1 is MGHDK and CDR2 SYGVNS. V gave up 9 bases and J gave up 5 bases; unmatched junction bases: 3. CDR3 region: CASKRENEQYF. In DNA, the CDR3 is TGTGCCAGTAAGCGGGAGAACGAGCAGTACTTC.

This sequence joins TRBV6-5 and TRBJ2-5, with 12 bases identical to TRBD2. The length of the CDR3 is 16 residues. After removal of 6 bases from V and 2 bases from J, the junction contained 7 bases not matched to a gene. Germline V lookup: CDR1 MNHEY, CDR2 SVGAGI. CDR3 region: CASSRLAGEGQETQYF. The DNA for the CDR3 is TGTGCCAGCAGCCGACTAGCGGGAGAGGGACAAGAGACCCAGTACTTC.

This clonotype was counted between two and nine times. This chain joins TRBV25-1 and TRBJ2-5; TRBD1 matches at 8 bases. The CDR3 runs 16 residues. The V gene's germline CDR1 is MGHDK and CDR2 SYGVNS. The J segment lost 1 base and the V segment lost 2 bases, leaving 6 bases of the junction unmatched. The CDR3 coding sequence is TGTGCCAGCAGTGAAACATCAGGGGGCCCCCAAGAGACCCAGTACTTC. Protein product: CASSETSGGPQETQYF.

This clonotype has ten or more counts. The V gene is TRBV2, the J gene TRBJ1-6; tentatively, D is TRBD1 (6 bases). Trimming stripped 7 bases from V and 8 bases from J, with 9 bases between. The germline V gene has CDR1 SNHLY and CDR2 FYNNEI. This CDR3 is 12 amino acids long. The chain's CDR3 is CASTQGDSPLHF. The CDR3 nucleotides read TGTGCCAGCACACAGGGAGATTCACCCCTCCACTTT.

The rearrangement joins TRBV7-3 to TRBJ2-7; D unclear. The V and J ends lost 5 bases and 4 bases respectively, with 9 bases between them. This CDR3 is built from 12 residues. Germline values: CDR1 SGHTA, CDR2 FQGTGA. CDR3 amino acids: CASSLNEYEQYF. CDR3 sequence (DNA): TGTGCCAGCAGCCTGAATGAGTACGAGCAGTACTTC.